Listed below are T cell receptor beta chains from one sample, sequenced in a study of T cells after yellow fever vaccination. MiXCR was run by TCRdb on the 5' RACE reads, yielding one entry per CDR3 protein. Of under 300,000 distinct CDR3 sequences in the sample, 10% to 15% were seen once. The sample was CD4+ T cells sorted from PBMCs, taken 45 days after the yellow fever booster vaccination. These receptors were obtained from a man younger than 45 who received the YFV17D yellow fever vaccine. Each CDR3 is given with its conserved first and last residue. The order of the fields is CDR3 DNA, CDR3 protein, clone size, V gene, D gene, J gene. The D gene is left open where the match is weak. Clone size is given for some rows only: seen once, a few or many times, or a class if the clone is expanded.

CDR3nt: TGCAGTGCTAGAAACCCAGCGGGACACTCATCTGATACGCAGTATTTT
CDR3aa: CSARNPAGHSSDTQYF
abundance: few
v_gene: TRBV20-1
d_gene: -
j_gene: TRBJ2-3

CDR3nt: TGTGCCAGCAACCGGGCGGGTCCCGAAGGTAATGAGCAGTTCTTC
CDR3aa: CASNRAGPEGNEQFF
abundance: many
v_gene: TRBV12-3/TRBV12-4
d_gene: -
j_gene: TRBJ2-1

CDR3nt: TGTGCCAGCACAAAGGGGACGAACACCGGGGAGCTGTTTTTT
CDR3aa: CASTKGTNTGELFF
abundance: -
v_gene: TRBV6-1
d_gene: -
j_gene: TRBJ2-2

CDR3nt: TGCAGTGCTAGTGCGGGCAGCTCCTATAATTCACCCCTCCACTTT
CDR3aa: CSASAGSSYNSPLHF
abundance: -
v_gene: TRBV20-1
d_gene: -
j_gene: TRBJ1-6

CDR3nt: TGTGCCAGCTCCCGGGGGGTAGGACAGGGATTTCACGAGCAGTACTTC
CDR3aa: CASSRGVGQGFHEQYF
abundance: many
v_gene: TRBV18
d_gene: -
j_gene: TRBJ2-7

CDR3nt: TGCGCCAGCAGCATGGGGGCTCGAGCCTCCTACGAGCAGTACTTC
CDR3aa: CASSMGARASYEQYF
abundance: -
v_gene: TRBV5-1
d_gene: -
j_gene: TRBJ2-7

CDR3nt: TGTGCCAGCAGCGTAGGGGGACTAGGCAGCTCCTACAATGAGCAGTTCTTC
CDR3aa: CASSVGGLGSSYNEQFF
abundance: -
v_gene: TRBV9
d_gene: TRBD2
j_gene: TRBJ2-1

CDR3nt: TGTGCCAGCACCGAACAACAGCCCCAAGCTTTCTTT
CDR3aa: CASTEQQPQAFF
abundance: -
v_gene: TRBV2
d_gene: -
j_gene: TRBJ1-1

CDR3nt: TGTGCCAGCAGAAGGGACTTTAACACCGGGGAGCTGTTTTTT
CDR3aa: CASRRDFNTGELFF
abundance: -
v_gene: TRBV7-2
d_gene: -
j_gene: TRBJ2-2

CDR3nt: TGCGCCAGCAGCTTGGGACTAGCGGACGATGAGCAGTTCTTC
CDR3aa: CASSLGLADDEQFF
abundance: -
v_gene: TRBV5-1
d_gene: TRBD2
j_gene: TRBJ2-1

CDR3nt: TGCAGTGCCAGGACAGGGGGCGGGTCTGGGGCCAACGTCCTGACTTTC
CDR3aa: CSARTGGGSGANVLTF
abundance: few
v_gene: TRBV20-1
d_gene: TRBD1
j_gene: TRBJ2-6

CDR3nt: TGTGCCAGCAGCTTAAGCGGCCCAAGGAACGGGGAGCTGTTTTTT
CDR3aa: CASSLSGPRNGELFF
abundance: -
v_gene: TRBV7-2
d_gene: -
j_gene: TRBJ2-2

CDR3nt: TGTGCCAGCAGCTTGACGGTTAATGGAAACATTCAGTACTTC
CDR3aa: CASSLTVNGNIQYF
abundance: few
v_gene: TRBV5-6
d_gene: -
j_gene: TRBJ2-4

CDR3nt: TGTGCCAGTAGAGGGGGCCTCATGAACACTGAAGCTTTCTTT
CDR3aa: CASRGGLMNTEAFF
abundance: -
v_gene: TRBV19
d_gene: TRBD1
j_gene: TRBJ1-1

CDR3nt: TGCGCCAGCAGCTTGGTAGGGACAGCCGCTACCGGGGAGCTGTTTTTT
CDR3aa: CASSLVGTAATGELFF
abundance: many
v_gene: TRBV5-1
d_gene: TRBD1
j_gene: TRBJ2-2

CDR3nt: TGCAGTGCTAGGAGATGGACGGGGTACGGAGATACGCAGTATTTT
CDR3aa: CSARRWTGYGDTQYF
abundance: -
v_gene: TRBV20-1
d_gene: -
j_gene: TRBJ2-3

CDR3nt: TGTGCCAGCAGTTTGACCCCACACCTCACAGATACGCAGTATTTT
CDR3aa: CASSLTPHLTDTQYF
abundance: few
v_gene: TRBV28
d_gene: -
j_gene: TRBJ2-3

CDR3nt: TGTGCCAGCTCGTCTTGGGGAGATTCACCCCTCCACTTT
CDR3aa: CASSSWGDSPLHF
abundance: few
v_gene: TRBV18
d_gene: -
j_gene: TRBJ1-6

CDR3nt: TGTGCCAGCTCACCACGGGGTGAAGAAAAACTGTTTTTT
CDR3aa: CASSPRGEEKLFF
abundance: many
v_gene: TRBV18
d_gene: -
j_gene: TRBJ1-4

CDR3nt: TGTGCCAGTAGTATTGGAGGGATTTCCGCGTCTGGGGCCAACGTCCTGACTTTC
CDR3aa: CASSIGGISASGANVLTF
abundance: few
v_gene: TRBV19
d_gene: -
j_gene: TRBJ2-6

CDR3nt: TGCGCCAGCAGCTTAGACACCACGAGCTCCTACAATGAGCAGTTCTTC
CDR3aa: CASSLDTTSSYNEQFF
abundance: -
v_gene: TRBV5-1
d_gene: -
j_gene: TRBJ2-1

CDR3nt: TGTGCCACCTCCCCAAGGGGGGATACGCAGTATTTT
CDR3aa: CATSPRGDTQYF
abundance: -
v_gene: TRBV24-1
d_gene: -
j_gene: TRBJ2-3

CDR3nt: TGCAGTGCAAGGGACGATAATGAAAAACTGTTTTTT
CDR3aa: CSARDDNEKLFF
abundance: -
v_gene: TRBV20-1
d_gene: -
j_gene: TRBJ1-4

CDR3nt: TGCAGTGCTAGTCGGGATCAGCCCCAGCATTTT
CDR3aa: CSASRDQPQHF
abundance: few
v_gene: TRBV20-1
d_gene: -
j_gene: TRBJ1-5

CDR3nt: TGTGCCAGCAGTACGGACAGGGGTTTCGGCTACACCTTC
CDR3aa: CASSTDRGFGYTF
abundance: -
v_gene: TRBV12-3/TRBV12-4
d_gene: TRBD1
j_gene: TRBJ1-2

CDR3nt: TGTGCCAGCAGCTTAGGGGGACAGGGGTTCCAGCCCCAGCATTTT
CDR3aa: CASSLGGQGFQPQHF
abundance: -
v_gene: TRBV7-9
d_gene: TRBD1
j_gene: TRBJ1-5

CDR3nt: TGTGCCAGCAGCCAAGGACTAGCGGGGCTCAGGGATACGCAGTATTTT
CDR3aa: CASSQGLAGLRDTQYF
abundance: -
v_gene: TRBV3-1
d_gene: TRBD2
j_gene: TRBJ2-3

CDR3nt: TGTGCCAGCAGTTTAGGCTCGGGACAGTCCTACGAGCAGTACTTC
CDR3aa: CASSLGSGQSYEQYF
abundance: many
v_gene: TRBV12-3/TRBV12-4
d_gene: TRBD1
j_gene: TRBJ2-7

CDR3nt: TGCAGTGCTAGAGGTGGAGGAACTCCCTACGAGCAGTACTTC
CDR3aa: CSARGGGTPYEQYF
abundance: few
v_gene: TRBV20-1
d_gene: -
j_gene: TRBJ2-7

CDR3nt: TGCAGTGCTAGCATTAAGGGGACAGATACGCAGTATTTT
CDR3aa: CSASIKGTDTQYF
abundance: -
v_gene: TRBV20-1
d_gene: -
j_gene: TRBJ2-3

CDR3nt: TGTGCCAGCACCCTGGAGGGGGGGGAGACCCAGTACTTC
CDR3aa: CASTLEGGETQYF
abundance: few
v_gene: TRBV12-3/TRBV12-4
d_gene: -
j_gene: TRBJ2-5

CDR3nt: TGCAGTGCTAAGCTCGGAGGCCCCGATGAAAAACTGTTTTTT
CDR3aa: CSAKLGGPDEKLFF
abundance: -
v_gene: TRBV20-1
d_gene: -
j_gene: TRBJ1-4

CDR3nt: TGCGCCAGCAGCCCCGGACTAGCGGGAGCGATGGGGACACTAAATACGCAGTATTTT
CDR3aa: CASSPGLAGAMGTLNTQYF
abundance: few
v_gene: TRBV5-1
d_gene: TRBD2
j_gene: TRBJ2-3

CDR3nt: TGTGCCAGCAGCACCTTACAGGGGCCTTCGGATGGCTACACCTTC
CDR3aa: CASSTLQGPSDGYTF
abundance: -
v_gene: TRBV7-9
d_gene: TRBD1
j_gene: TRBJ1-2

CDR3nt: TGTGCCAGCAGCCCAGGACCGTCGGGTGAGCAGTACTTC
CDR3aa: CASSPGPSGEQYF
abundance: few
v_gene: TRBV7-6
d_gene: -
j_gene: TRBJ2-7

CDR3nt: TGTGCCAGCATGAGTGAAGAGACCCAGTACTTC
CDR3aa: CASMSEETQYF
abundance: -
v_gene: TRBV2
d_gene: -
j_gene: TRBJ2-5

CDR3nt: TGTGCCAGCAGTTCCCCGGGACCCCGGCGGGGCTACACCTTC
CDR3aa: CASSSPGPRRGYTF
abundance: -
v_gene: TRBV6-5
d_gene: -
j_gene: TRBJ1-2

CDR3nt: TGCGCCAGCAGCTTAATTGTAGCGGAGACCCAGTACTTC
CDR3aa: CASSLIVAETQYF
abundance: -
v_gene: TRBV5-1
d_gene: -
j_gene: TRBJ2-5

CDR3nt: TGCGCCAGCAGGTCGGTCAATGAGCAGTTCTTC
CDR3aa: CASRSVNEQFF
abundance: few
v_gene: TRBV5-1
d_gene: -
j_gene: TRBJ2-1

CDR3nt: TGTGCCAGCAGCTGGACGGGTAGTTGGGATTCACCCCTCCACTTT
CDR3aa: CASSWTGSWDSPLHF
abundance: few
v_gene: TRBV7-9
d_gene: -
j_gene: TRBJ1-6